A selection of T cell receptor beta chains follows, all from one sample in a study of post-analysis software for immune sequencing data. TCRdb analysed the PCR reads with MiXCR anew, one entry per CDR3 protein. The sample holds hundreds of thousands of distinct CDR3 sequences; over 45% are singletons and the top ten take around 11%. The specimen was blood. The source of these receptors is a girl between 2 and 10 years old with multiple sclerosis. Each CDR3 is given with its conserved first and last residue. D genes are given only for firm matches. Some rows have no size entry. The others give once, few or many, or a class for an expanded clone.

NA	TRBV10-3	TRBJ2-3	15	NA	CAISEEAGLTDTQYF	TGTGCCATCAGTGAAGAGGCGGGGCTCACAGATACGCAGTATTTT
NA	TRBV29-1	TRBJ2-3	15	NA	CSVEEAGLDTDTQYF	TGCAGCGTTGAAGAGGCAGGACTGGACACAGATACGCAGTATTTT
once	TRBV6-6	TRBJ2-1	15	NA	CASSYRGERDNEQFF	TGTGCCAGCAGTTACCGTGGGGAACGCGACAATGAGCAGTTCTTC
NA	TRBV15	TRBJ1-4	14	NA	CATQRAATNEKLFF	TGTGCCACCCAGAGGGCGGCGACTAATGAAAAACTGTTTTTT
NA	TRBV5-5	TRBJ2-1	15	TRBD2	CASSPGGLLYNEQFF	TGTGCCAGCAGCCCGGGGGGACTCTTGTACAATGAGCAGTTCTTC
NA	TRBV25-1	TRBJ2-1	14	TRBD2	CASSELADNNEQFF	TGTGCCAGCAGTGAACTAGCGGATAACAATGAGCAGTTCTTC
NA	TRBV5-1	TRBJ2-1	15	TRBD2	CASSLHSGGSGEQFF	TGCGCCAGCAGCTTACATAGCGGGGGGTCTGGTGAGCAGTTCTTC
NA	TRBV5-1	TRBJ2-2	19	TRBD2	CASSSVMTGGSVGTGELFF	TGCGCCAGCAGCTCCGTAATGACGGGGGGATCGGTGGGCACCGGGGAGCTGTTTTTT
NA	TRBV10-3	TRBJ1-1	13	NA	CAIRGGSNTEAFF	TGTGCCATCAGGGGAGGTTCGAACACTGAAGCTTTCTTT
NA	TRBV3-1	TRBJ2-5	13	NA	CASSLGTGGTQYF	TGTGCCAGCAGCCTGGGGACCGGCGGGACCCAGTACTTC
NA	TRBV7-9	TRBJ1-1	12	NA	CASSYGGSEAFF	TGTGCCAGCAGTTATGGTGGAAGTGAAGCTTTCTTT
NA	TRBV20-1	TRBJ1-2	13	NA	CSASLPTYYGYTF	TGCAGTGCTAGCCTCCCAACTTACTATGGCTACACCTTC
NA	TRBV6-1	TRBJ2-2	16	TRBD2	CASSEYLAGVVGELFF	TGTGCCAGCAGTGAATACCTAGCGGGAGTTGTCGGGGAGCTGTTTTTT
few	TRBV14	TRBJ2-7	14	NA	CASSPYPPPYEQYF	TGTGCCAGCAGCCCCTACCCACCTCCTTACGAGCAGTACTTC
few	TRBV29-1	TRBJ2-5	12	NA	CSYRAPQETQYF	TGCAGCTACCGGGCACCCCAAGAGACCCAGTACTTC
NA	TRBV29-1	TRBJ1-1	13	NA	CSVSRKMNTEAFF	TGCAGCGTTTCAAGGAAGATGAACACTGAAGCTTTCTTT
once	TRBV29-1	TRBJ2-5	12	NA	CSVGRLQETQYF	TGCAGCGTGGGTAGACTACAAGAGACCCAGTACTTC
NA	TRBV7-6	TRBJ1-1	12	NA	CASSRVQEQAFF	TGTGCCAGCAGCCGGGTACAGGAACAAGCTTTCTTT
few	TRBV11-3	TRBJ2-3	12	NA	CASRGPSDTQYF	TGTGCCAGCAGGGGACCGTCAGATACGCAGTATTTT
NA	TRBV20-1	TRBJ2-7	13	NA	CSVRSGFAYEQYF	TGCAGTGTCCGTTCGGGATTCGCCTACGAGCAGTACTTC
NA	TRBV6-5	TRBJ2-5	15	NA	CASSYGDSEWETQYF	TGTGCCAGCAGTTACGGAGACTCGGAATGGGAGACCCAGTACTTC
NA	TRBV24-1	TRBJ2-7	11	NA	CATTPSYEQYF	TGTGCCACCACTCCATCCTACGAGCAGTACTTC
NA	TRBV2	TRBJ2-1	14	NA	CANNDKISYNEQFF	TGTGCCAACAACGACAAGATATCCTACAATGAGCAGTTCTTC
few	TRBV27	TRBJ2-7	14	NA	CASSFLPGVYEQYF	TGTGCCAGCAGTTTTTTGCCAGGGGTGTACGAGCAGTACTTC
NA	TRBV20-1	TRBJ2-7	14	NA	CSARATGPSYEQYF	TGCAGTGCTAGAGCGACCGGGCCTTCCTACGAGCAGTACTTC
once	TRBV29-1	TRBJ2-3	15	NA	CSVGFLTFMGDTQYF	TGCAGCGTTGGCTTCCTTACCTTTATGGGGGATACGCAGTATTTT
NA	TRBV11-2	TRBJ2-1	16	TRBD2	CASSPGGLAGVEEQFF	TGTGCCAGCAGCCCCGGGGGACTAGCGGGAGTCGAGGAGCAGTTCTTC
few	TRBV5-1	TRBJ1-1	14	NA	CASSLHAGHTEAFF	TGCGCCAGCAGCCTACACGCGGGCCACACTGAAGCTTTCTTT
few	TRBV3-1	TRBJ2-7	16	NA	CASSQEGLRFSYEQYF	TGTGCCAGCAGCCAAGAGGGACTGCGATTCTCCTACGAGCAGTACTTC
NA	TRBV4-1	TRBJ2-3	19	TRBD2	CASSRWSGLGMSSTDTQYF	TGCGCCAGCAGCCGATGGTCGGGACTAGGGATGTCTAGCACAGATACGCAGTATTTT
NA	TRBV4-2	TRBJ1-4	17	NA	CASSQVTLGGTNEKLFF	TGTGCCAGCAGCCAAGTCACCCTGGGGGGAACTAATGAAAAACTGTTTTTT
few	TRBV7-2	TRBJ2-5	12	NA	CASSPPAETQYF	TGTGCCAGCAGCCCTCCCGCAGAGACCCAGTACTTC
NA	TRBV18	TRBJ2-3	13	TRBD1	CASQATGPDTQYF	TGTGCCAGCCAAGCGACAGGGCCAGATACGCAGTATTTT
NA	TRBV11-2	TRBJ2-1	17	TRBD2	CASSSTSSGWVYNEQFF	TGTGCCAGCAGCTCGACTTCTAGCGGCTGGGTCTACAATGAGCAGTTCTTC
NA	TRBV29-1	TRBJ2-1	11	NA	CSVVAEPHAFF	TGCAGCGTTGTAGCAGAACCCCATGCGTTCTTC
NA	TRBV4-3	TRBJ2-2	18	NA	CASSQSTPGRGYTGELFF	TGCGCCAGCAGCCAATCAACCCCGGGACGGGGATACACCGGGGAGCTGTTTTTT
NA	TRBV10-3	TRBJ2-2	17	TRBD2	CAISDPTSGTNTGELFF	TGTGCCATCAGTGACCCGACTAGCGGGACTAACACCGGGGAGCTGTTTTTT
NA	TRBV7-2	TRBJ2-3	14	NA	CASSLGRRTDTQYF	TGTGCCAGCAGCTTAGGGAGACGCACAGATACGCAGTATTTT
NA	TRBV12-3/TRBV12-4	TRBJ1-4	16	TRBD1	CASSSTDDRVGEKLFF	TGTGCCAGCAGTTCAACCGACGACAGGGTCGGTGAAAAACTGTTTTTT
NA	TRBV3-1	TRBJ2-5	14	TRBD2	CASRLTSGEETQYF	TGTGCCAGCAGGCTTACTAGCGGCGAAGAGACCCAGTACTTC
once	TRBV5-1	TRBJ2-4	13	NA	CASSLVVSGPQYF	TGCGCCAGCAGCTTGGTTGTGTCGGGGCCTCAGTACTTC
NA	TRBV24-1	TRBJ2-1	15	TRBD1	CATSDRRTGVNEQFF	TGTGCCACCAGTGATCGGAGGACAGGGGTAAATGAGCAGTTCTTC
many	TRBV12-3/TRBV12-4	TRBJ2-7	12	TRBD1	CASSSTGVEQYF	TGTGCCAGCAGTTCTACAGGGGTCGAGCAGTACTTC
NA	TRBV12-3/TRBV12-4	TRBJ2-7	15	TRBD2	CASSLIAGGTYEQYF	TGTGCCAGCAGTTTAATAGCGGGAGGAACCTACGAGCAGTACTTC